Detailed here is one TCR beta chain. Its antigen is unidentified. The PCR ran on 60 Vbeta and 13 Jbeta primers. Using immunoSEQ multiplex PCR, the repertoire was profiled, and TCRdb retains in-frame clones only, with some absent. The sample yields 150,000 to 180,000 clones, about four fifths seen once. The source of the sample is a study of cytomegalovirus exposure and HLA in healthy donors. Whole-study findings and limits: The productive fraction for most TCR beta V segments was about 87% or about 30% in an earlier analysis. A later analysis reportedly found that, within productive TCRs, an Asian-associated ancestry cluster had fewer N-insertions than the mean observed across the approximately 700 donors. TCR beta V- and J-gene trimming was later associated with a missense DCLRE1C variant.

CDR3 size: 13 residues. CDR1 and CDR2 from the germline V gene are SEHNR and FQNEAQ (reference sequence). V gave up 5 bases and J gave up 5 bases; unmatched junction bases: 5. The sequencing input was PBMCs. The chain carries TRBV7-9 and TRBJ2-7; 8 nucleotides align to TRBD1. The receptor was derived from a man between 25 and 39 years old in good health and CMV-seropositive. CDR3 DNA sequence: TGTGCCAGCAGCGCCGACAGGGGCCACGAGCAGTACTTC. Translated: CASSADRGHEQYF.